Shown below are 29 T cell receptor beta chains from a single sample sequenced in a study of blood T cell repertoires in COVID-19. The table came from immunoSEQ multiplex PCR; TCRdb's copy has only in-frame clones and leaves some out. The table records tens of thousands of clones, 75% to 90% of them present only once. Sequencing input: peripheral blood. Receptor source: a woman aged 45-60 years with active or convalescent COVID-19.

The V gene is TRBV11-2, the J gene TRBJ1-3, with TRBD1 matching over 11 bases. Germline trimming cut 6 bases from V and 3 bases from J; bases unmatched to any gene: 4. This CDR3 comprises 15 residues. Germline assignment: CDR1 SGHAT and CDR2 FQNNGV. The CDR3: CASRRTGGSGNTIYF. In nucleotides, the CDR3 is TGTGCCAGCAGGCGGACAGGGGGCAGTGGAAACACCATATATTTT.

This clone was detected only once. V and J are TRBV19 and TRBJ1-2, with 7 positions matching TRBD1. Germline V CDR1 and CDR2: LNHDA, SQIVND (reference sequence). The length of the CDR3 is 15 residues. V was clipped by 0 bases and J by 3 bases; unmatched bases: 4. The CDR3 DNA reads as TGTGCCAGTAGTATAGATCGACAGGGCCACTATGGCTACACCTTC. It specifies CASSIDRQGHYGYTF.

This chain connects TRBV9 to TRBJ2-6, with D uncertain. Germline V lookup: CDR1 SGDLS, CDR2 YYNGEE. V lost 0 bases and J 4 bases, leaving 11 bases between the germline ends. The CDR3 spans 16 residues. Written as DNA, the CDR3 is TGTGCCAGCAGCGTAGAGATAACTGCCGGGGCCAACGTCCTGACTTTC. Its protein product is CASSVEITAGANVLTF.

The chain couples TRBV7-2 to TRBJ2-3; D is possibly TRBD1 (8 bases). The germline V and J ends were trimmed by 3 bases and 3 bases, with 25 bases remaining between them. Germline CDR1 reads SGHTA; CDR2 reads FQGNSA. The CDR3 contains 19 residues. The chain's CDR3 is CASSLVLAQGGGRTDTQYF. The CDR3 bases are TGTGCCAGCAGCTTGGTGCTTGCACAGGGGGGAGGGAGAACAGATACGCAGTATTTT. Complete variable domain (other parts from reference TRBV7-2 and TRBJ2-3): GAGVSQSPSNKVTEKGKDVELRCDPISGHTALYWYRQSLGQGLEFLIYFQGNSAPDKSGLPSDRFSAERTGGSVSTLTIQRTQQEDSAVYLCASSLVLAQGGGRTDTQYFGPGTRLTVL.

The chain is built from TRBV6-6 and TRBJ2-7; maybe TRBD1 (6 bases). CDR3 length: 14 residues. Germline-derived CDR1 and CDR2 are MNHNY and SVGAGI (reference sequence). Trimming removed 6 bases at V and 7 bases at J, with 19 bases between. The CDR3: CASRPMDSGGEQYF. CDR3 sequence (DNA): TGTGCCAGCAGACCTATGGACAGTGGCGGGGAGCAGTACTTC.

This chain uses TRBV5-6 with TRBJ1-2, with unresolved D. CDR1 and CDR2 (germline): SGHDT, YYEEEE. The ends were cut back, 4 bases at V and 1 base at J, with 14 bases in the middle. This CDR3 has 15 amino acids. The CDR3 protein is CASSHRTAGNYGYTF. CDR3 bases: TGTGCCAGCAGCCATCGGACTGCGGGTAACTATGGCTACACCTTC. Supplemented by reference TRBV5-6 and TRBJ1-2, the full variable domain reads DAGVTQSPTHLIKTRGQQVTLRCSPKSGHDTVSWYQQALGQGPQFIFQYYEEEERQRGNFPDRFSGHQFPNYSSELNVNALLLGDSALYLCASSHRTAGNYGYTFGSGTRLTVV.

The V gene is TRBV13, the J gene TRBJ1-2; the D gene is possibly TRBD1 (5 bases). Between the trimmed V and J ends, which lost 1 base and 4 bases, there was a span of 10 bases. The CDR3 spans 14 residues. Germline CDR1 reads PRHDT; CDR2 reads FYEKMQ (reference sequence). The CDR3 reads CASSLEGSGYGYTF. The CDR3 DNA reads as TGTGCCAGCAGCTTAGAGGGGTCCGGCTATGGCTACACCTTC.

The genes are TRBV5-4 and TRBJ1-2, with 8 bases that match TRBD1. Germline CDR1 and CDR2: SGHNT and YYREEE (reference sequence). CDR3 size: 18 residues. V was pared by 0 bases and J by 1 base, with 11 bases of the junction left unmatched. The CDR3 sequence is CASSLARGQGFFNYGYTF. CDR3 coding DNA: TGTGCCAGCAGCTTGGCACGTGGACAGGGCTTCTTTAACTATGGCTACACCTTC.

This clone was observed a single time. The chain couples TRBV28 to TRBJ2-7, with 9 bases identical to TRBD1. Germline CDR1 reads MDHEN; CDR2 reads SYDVKM. J gave up 6 bases and V 3 bases, and 3 bases lay outside the gene matches. The CDR3 is made up of 13 amino acids. The CDR3 region has the DNA TGTGCCAGCAGTTTTACAGGGGGCTCCGAGCAGTACTTC. Protein product: CASSFTGGSEQYF.

In its sample, this clone was seen once. The chain links TRBV11-3 to TRBJ2-3; maybe TRBD2 (5 bases). Trimming stripped 5 bases from V and 2 bases from J, with 17 bases between. CDR3 length: 16 amino acids. Germline loops: CDR1 SGHNT, CDR2 YENEEA. The CDR3 here is CASSPGGLILTDTQYF. Here the CDR3 DNA reads TGTGCCAGCAGCCCAGGAGGACTGATACTCACAGATACGCAGTATTTT.

V gene TRBV7-9 combines with J gene TRBJ2-7; 7 bases are shared with TRBD1. Germline values: CDR1 SEHNR, CDR2 FQNEAQ (reference sequence). Trimming at V came to 9 bases and at J to 3 bases, leaving 17 bases not matched to a gene. The CDR3 extends over 16 amino acids. The CDR3 DNA follows: TGTGCCAGTTCTTCGACAGGGTATCAGAATTTCTACGAGCAGTACTTC. Its protein product is CASSSTGYQNFYEQYF.

The rearrangement links TRBV19 to TRBJ1-5; 8 positions agree with TRBD1. Germline CDR1 and CDR2: LNHDA and SQIVND (reference sequence). V shed 6 bases and J 0 bases; nucleotides not matched to a gene: 4. This CDR3 is built from 15 residues. DNA for the CDR3: TGTGCCAGTAGGCCGGGACAGGATAGCAATCAGCCCCAGCATTTT. Amino acids: CASRPGQDSNQPQHF. Drawing the rest from reference TRBV19 and TRBJ1-5, the complete variable domain is DGGITQSPKYLFRKEGQNVTLSCEQNLNHDAMYWYRQDPGQGLRLIYYSQIVNDFQKGDIAEGYSVSREKKESFPLTVTSAQKNPTAFYLCASRPGQDSNQPQHFGDGTRLSIL.

This CDR3 reads CASSWGDSLTDTQYF. For the CDR3, the DNA is TGCGCCAGCAGCTGGGGGGACAGCCTCACAGATACGCAGTATTTT. This chain joins TRBV5-1 and TRBJ2-3, with a tentative D call TRBD1 (7 bases). Germline V gene lookup returns CDR1 SGHRS and CDR2 YFSETQ. The CDR3 is 15 residues long. Trimming stripped 3 bases from V and 2 bases from J, with 13 bases between. The whole variable domain, remainder taken from reference TRBV5-1 and TRBJ2-3, is KAGVTQTPRYLIKTRGQQVTLSCSPISGHRSVSWYQQTPGQGLQFLFEYFSETQRNKGNFPGRFSGRQFSNSRSEMNVSTLELGDSALYLCASSWGDSLTDTQYFGPGTRLTVL.

The rearrangement uses TRBV25-1 and TRBJ2-5, with 9 bases that match TRBD1. The CDR3 runs to 14 residues. Unmatched junction bases numbered 4, after V lost 4 bases and J lost 4 bases. Per germline, CDR1 MGHDK and CDR2 SYGVNS. CDR3 residues: CASSGTGGLETQYF. The CDR3 nucleotides read TGTGCCAGCAGTGGCACAGGGGGCTTAGAGACCCAGTACTTC. Filled out from reference TRBV25-1 and TRBJ2-5, the complete variable domain reads EADIYQTPRYLVIGTGKKITLECSQTMGHDKMYWYQQDPGMELHLIHYSYGVNSTEKGDLSSESTVSRIRTEHFPLTLESARPSHTSQYLCASSGTGGLETQYFGPGTRLLVL.

This clone occurred a few times. The V call is TRBV15, the J call TRBJ1-2, with D unresolved. The V end was cut by 3 bases, the J end by 10 bases, with 18 bases between. The CDR3 sequence is 14 residues long. Germline assignment: CDR1 LNHNV and CDR2 YYDKDF (reference sequence). In DNA form, the CDR3 reads TGTGCCACCAGCAGCCCATCCTGGGAGGTTGACTACACCTTC. It is translated as CATSSPSWEVDYTF. The whole variable domain, remainder taken from reference TRBV15 and TRBJ1-2, is DAMVIQNPRYQVTQFGKPVTLSCSQTLNHNVMYWYQQKSSQAPKLLFHYYDKDFNNEADTPDNFQSRRPNTSFCFLDIRSPGLGDTAMYLCATSSPSWEVDYTFGSGTRLTVV.

This clone came up once. This rearrangement joins TRBV7-8 to TRBJ2-5; the match to TRBD2 covers 8 bases. In germline, CDR1 is SGHVS, CDR2 FQNEAQ. The CDR3 runs 19 residues. Trimming cost V 1 base and J 0 bases; bases outside gene matches: 13. The CDR3 sequence: CASSLEGLVLGAYQETQYF. The DNA for the CDR3 is TGTGCCAGCAGCTTAGAGGGACTAGTTTTGGGGGCGTACCAAGAGACCCAGTACTTC.

The J gene is TRBJ1-2, the V gene TRBV10-3; D is possibly TRBD1 (6 bases). Germline V gives CDR1 ENHRY, CDR2 SYGVKD. V gave up 7 bases and J gave up 0 bases, with 12 bases separating them. The CDR3 loop spans 14 amino acids. Written as DNA, the CDR3 is TGTGCCATCAACAAGGACAGAACTAACTATGGCTACACCTTC. This gives the protein CAINKDRTNYGYTF.

The V and J genes are TRBV3-1 (or the pseudogene TRBV3-2) and TRBJ2-7; a possible D gene is TRBD1 (6 bases). Per the germline V gene, CDR1 is LGHDT and CDR2 is YNNKEL (reference sequence). Trimming shortened V by 4 bases and J by 4 bases, and 11 bases separated the two germline ends. This CDR3 spans 13 amino acids. The CDR3 loop reads CASSLLGAYEQYF. CDR3 in DNA: TGTGCCAGCAGCCTCCTGGGGGCTTACGAGCAGTACTTC.

Here the CDR3 reads CASSEPEGGNYGYTF. CDR3 DNA sequence: TGTGCCAGCAGTGAACCAGAAGGGGGTAACTATGGCTACACCTTC. This chain links TRBV25-1 with TRBJ1-2, with TRBD1 as a possible D gene (6 bases). CDR1 MGHDK and CDR2 SYGVNS come from the germline V gene. Trimming pared 2 bases from V and 1 base from J, leaving 11 bases between. CDR3 length: 15 residues.

V is TRBV4-3 and J is TRBJ2-3; possible D gene TRBD2, 5 bases. The CDR3 is 16 residues long. Germline V gives CDR1 LGHNA, CDR2 YSLEER. Trimming stripped 4 bases from V and 2 bases from J, with 16 bases between. The CDR3 nucleotides are TGCGCCAGCAGCCGAGACGAACGGGGATACACAGATACGCAGTATTTT. This codes for CASSRDERGYTDTQYF.

V usage is TRBV6-5 and J usage is TRBJ1-2, with TRBD1 identical over 9 bases. CDR1 is MNHEY and CDR2 is SVGAGI in the germline V gene. There are 14 residues in the CDR3. Losses at the gene ends were 8 bases for V and 7 bases for J; bases not matched to a gene: 11. The CDR3 DNA reads as TGTGCCAGCGGGGGGCCCACAGGGGGCTTTGGCTACACCTTC. Translation: CASGGPTGGFGYTF.

This clone was found a few times. The junction differs from germline at one of its ends, possibly a read error. The chain links TRBV7-7 to TRBJ2-1; TRBD2 matches 9 bases. Germline CDR1 reads SSHAT; CDR2 reads FNYEAQ (reference sequence). CDR3 length: 15 amino acids. CDR3 sequence (DNA): TGTGCTAGCAGCTTCAGACTAGCGGCTTACAATGAGCAGTTCTTC. This encodes CASSFRLAAYNEQFF.

V and J are TRBV7-9 and TRBJ1-1; 7 bases fit TRBD1. The CDR3 is 15 amino acids. The J segment lost 4 bases and the V segment lost 5 bases, leaving 10 bases of the junction unmatched. Germline-derived CDR1 and CDR2 are SEHNR and FQNEAQ (reference sequence). CDR3 sequence reads: CASSAKVGGSTEAFF. The CDR3 DNA sequence: TGTGCCAGCAGCGCAAAGGTAGGGGGCTCCACTGAAGCTTTCTTT.

The DNA of the CDR3 is TGCGCCAGCAGCCAAGATGAGGGACATCGGACCGCCATATATTTT. This encodes CASSQDEGHRTAIYF. The chain carries TRBV4-3 and TRBJ1-3; D is possibly TRBD1 (6 bases). This CDR3 spans 15 amino acids. The V end was cut by 0 bases, the J end by 11 bases, with 17 bases between. In germline, CDR1 is LGHNA, CDR2 YSLEER.

The gene calls are TRBV13 and TRBJ2-7, with 12 bases aligning to TRBD2. Germline CDR1 PRHDT, CDR2 FYEKMQ (reference sequence). The trim removed 5 bases at V and 4 bases at J, leaving 12 bases unmatched. The CDR3 covers 17 residues. Here the CDR3 DNA reads TGTGCCAGCAGCCTACTCGGAACTAGCGGGGGGAATTACGAGCAGTACTTC. Encoded protein: CASSLLGTSGGNYEQYF.

The J gene is TRBJ1-1, the V gene TRBV4-3; 7 bases map to TRBD1. Germline V CDR1 and CDR2: LGHNA, YSLEER. V trimming: 5 bases; J trimming: 5 bases; junction bases outside the gene matches: 8. The CDR3 is 14 amino acids. This CDR3 is CASSLTGFETEAFF. In nucleotides, the CDR3 is TGCGCCAGCAGCTTGACAGGGTTTGAAACTGAAGCTTTCTTT.

This clone appeared a single time. The gene calls are TRBV24-1 and TRBJ1-1; 7 bases map to TRBD1. The V segment lost 4 bases and the J segment 5 bases; nucleotides outside the gene matches: 21. CDR1 is KGHDR, CDR2 SFDVKD, per germline. CDR3 length: 19 residues. The CDR3 DNA is TGTGCCACCAGTGAATCTACCCTACAGGGGAAAAGCCCGGATACTGAAGCTTTCTTT. This encodes CATSESTLQGKSPDTEAFF.

This chain connects TRBV7-2 to TRBJ1-1, with TRBD1 as a possible D gene (6 bases). Germline V gene lookup returns CDR1 SGHTA and CDR2 FQGNSA. V gave up 2 bases and J gave up 5 bases, with 15 bases separating them. The CDR3 consists of 15 residues. The CDR3, as DNA: TGTGCCAGCAGCTTAAATCCAGGGGTGTCTACTGAAGCTTTCTTT. This translates into CASSLNPGVSTEAFF.

V usage is TRBV19 and J usage is TRBJ2-5, with 10 bases that match TRBD2. Germline trimming cut 5 bases from V and 3 bases from J; bases unmatched to any gene: 9. This CDR3 region has 16 residues. Germline CDR1 is LNHDA and CDR2 is SQIVND (reference sequence). As DNA, the CDR3 is TGTGCCAGTAGTCAACCGGGACTAGCGACAGAAGAGACCCAGTACTTC. Translation gives CASSQPGLATEETQYF.